A single sample is the source of the 30 T cell receptor beta chains below, sequenced in a study of Ad26.COV2.S vaccination and SARS-CoV-2 variants. Specified treatment: some 20 received Ad26.COV2.S at low or high dose, single or two shots; about five received placebo; per-sample allocation not given. Material that was analyzed had been drawn on day 63 after the first vaccine or placebo injection. TCRdb keeps only in-frame clones here, not all; method: immunoSEQ multiplex PCR. The sample has 350,000 to 500,000 clones; 90% are singletons. Sequenced material: peripheral blood, taken in a trial of Ad26.COV2.S vaccine versus placebo. The receptors were sampled from a person between 18 and 65 years old who received the Ad26.COV2.S COVID-19 vaccine or a placebo.

V is TRBV6-5 and J is TRBJ1-3; D not certain. Trimming removed 6 bases at V and 0 bases at J, with 6 bases between. Germline V gene sequence: CDR1 MNHEY, CDR2 SVGAGI. This CDR3 contains 13 residues. The DNA for the CDR3 is TGTGCCAGCAGGGTACACTCTGGAAACACCATATATTTT. Its translation: CASRVHSGNTIYF.

The J gene is TRBJ1-4, the V gene TRBV7-9, with a tentative D call TRBD1 (6 bases). The CDR3 is 16 amino acids. V was cut by 1 base and J by 5 bases, with 14 bases left in between. Germline CDR1 SEHNR, CDR2 FQNEAQ (reference sequence). CDR3 sequence: CASSLESDSINEKLFF. The DNA of the CDR3 is TGTGCCAGCAGCTTAGAGTCGGACAGCATAAATGAAAAACTGTTTTTT.

The V gene is TRBV6-5, the J gene TRBJ1-6; D is uncertain. The CDR3 is 13 residues long. Germline CDR1 reads MNHEY; CDR2 reads SVGAGI. V gave up 6 bases and J gave up 7 bases, with 10 bases separating them. CDR3 protein: CASRPPTNSPLHF. CDR3 nucleotides: TGTGCCAGCAGACCTCCGACCAATTCACCCCTCCACTTT.

The CDR3 DNA is TGTGCCAGCAGCTTAGGGCCTGGGGCACCCCTCCACTTT. Its translation is CASSLGPGAPLHF. This rearrangement joins TRBV11-3 to TRBJ1-6, with no clear D. V shed 1 base and J shed 11 bases, with 9 bases lying between them. Germline assignment: CDR1 SGHNT and CDR2 YENEEA. The CDR3 has 13 amino acids. Supplemented by reference TRBV11-3 and TRBJ1-6, the full variable domain reads EAGVVQSPRYKIIEKKQPVAFWCNPISGHNTLYWYLQNLGQGPELLIRYENEEAVDDSQLPKDRFSAERLKGVDSTLKIQPAELGDSAVYLCASSLGPGAPLHFGNGTRLTVT.

The rearrangement joins TRBV28 to TRBJ2-5; TRBD1 is a possible D gene (6 bases). The germline V and J ends were trimmed by 10 bases and 3 bases, with 18 bases remaining between them. This CDR3 has 14 amino acids. Germline V gene lookup returns CDR1 MDHEN and CDR2 SYDVKM. CDR3 in DNA: TGTGCCACCTTGGGGACACGGTGGAAAGAGACCCAGTACTTC. It is translated as CATLGTRWKETQYF.

This chain uses TRBV2 with TRBJ2-7; TRBD2 matches 12 bases. J gave up 4 bases and V 5 bases, and 9 bases lay outside the gene matches. CDR1 and CDR2 from the germline V gene are SNHLY and FYNNEI. The CDR3 has 16 residues. The DNA of the CDR3 is TGTGCCAGCAGTCCAACCCTAGCGGGAGGGCCGTACGAGCAGTACTTC. It codes for CASSPTLAGGPYEQYF. Complete variable domain (other parts from reference TRBV2 and TRBJ2-7): EPEVTQTPSHQVTQMGQEVILRCVPISNHLYFYWYRQILGQKVEFLVSFYNNEISEKSEIFDDQFSVERPDGSNFTLKIRSTKLEDSAMYFCASSPTLAGGPYEQYFGPGTRLTVT.

The chain links TRBV20-1 to TRBJ2-5; D is ambiguous. This CDR3 region has 10 residues. The germline V and J ends were trimmed by 5 bases and 1 base, with 2 bases remaining between them. Germline CDR1 DFQATT, CDR2 SNEGSKA (reference sequence). CDR3 region: CSALQETQYF. DNA of the CDR3: TGCAGTGCTCTCCAAGAGACCCAGTACTTC.

The chain has TRBV28 and TRBJ2-6; D uncertain. The CDR3 runs to 15 residues. Trimming left V 6 bases short and J 0 bases short, with 9 bases between. The germline V gene encodes CDR1 MDHEN and CDR2 SYDVKM. This chain's CDR3 is CASREMLSGANVLTF. The CDR3 DNA sequence: TGTGCCAGCAGAGAGATGCTCTCTGGGGCCAACGTCCTGACTTTC.

This clone has just one count. The V call is TRBV2, the J call TRBJ1-1, with 7 nucleotides matching TRBD1. This CDR3 contains 16 residues. The trim removed 3 bases at V and 2 bases at J, leaving 9 bases unmatched. Germline values: CDR1 SNHLY, CDR2 FYNNEI. The DNA for the CDR3 is TGTGCCAGCAGTGACAGGGGACAGAAAAAAAACACTGAAGCTTTCTTT. Translation: CASSDRGQKKNTEAFF.

The chain recombines TRBV7-9 with TRBJ2-7; TRBD1 might be the D (5 bases). Germline assignment: CDR1 SEHNR and CDR2 FQNEAQ (reference sequence). CDR3 length: 16 residues. V dropped 5 bases and J dropped 1 base, with 18 bases sitting between them. The CDR3 sequence: CASSRAVGVGSYEQYF. As DNA, the CDR3 is TGTGCCAGCAGCCGAGCAGTAGGGGTAGGTTCCTACGAGCAGTACTTC. Based on the CDR3 plus reference TRBV7-9 and TRBJ2-7, the full variable domain is DTGVSQNPRHKITKRGQNVTFRCDPISEHNRLYWYRQTLGQGPEFLTYFQNEAQLEKSRLLSDRFSAERPKGSFSTLEIQRTEQGDSAMYLCASSRAVGVGSYEQYFGPGTRLTVT.

V is TRBV6-1 and J is TRBJ2-1, with a possible D match to TRBD2 (5 bases). Germline assignment: CDR1 MNHNS and CDR2 SASEGT. There are 16 residues in the CDR3. Trimming removed 1 base at V and 6 bases at J, with 16 bases between. CDR3 sequence reads: CASSEGRRAVTNEQFF. The DNA of the CDR3 is TGTGCCAGCAGTGAAGGTAGGCGGGCAGTAACCAATGAGCAGTTCTTC.

The chain carries TRBV28 and TRBJ1-5; D is ambiguous. The CDR3 is made up of 15 amino acids. V gave up 4 bases and J gave up 4 bases, with 14 bases separating them. Germline assignment: CDR1 MDHEN and CDR2 SYDVKM. CDR3 DNA: TGTGCCAGCAGTTACTCGAGTGGGAATAATCAGCCCCAGCATTTT. Its protein product is CASSYSSGNNQPQHF. The full variable domain, completed using reference TRBV28 and TRBJ1-5, is DVKVTQSSRYLVKRTGEKVFLECVQDMDHENMFWYRQDPGLGLRLIYFSYDVKMKEKGDIPEGYSVSREKKERFSLILESASTNQTSMYLCASSYSSGNNQPQHFGDGTRLSIL.

This clone was seen a handful of times. V is TRBV18 and J is TRBJ1-6; TRBD1 matches 10 bases. The CDR3 is made up of 15 amino acids. Trimming cost V 4 bases and J 10 bases; bases outside gene matches: 7. CDR1 and CDR2 (germline): KGHSH, LQKENI. The CDR3 DNA follows: TGTGCCAGCTCACGCGATGACAGGGGGCGATCACCCCTCCACTTT. The encoded protein is CASSRDDRGRSPLHF.

V and J are TRBV24-1 and TRBJ2-2; no firm D call. Trimming removed 4 bases at V and 5 bases at J, with 7 bases between. Germline assignment: CDR1 KGHDR and CDR2 SFDVKD. CDR3 length: 13 amino acids. The CDR3 DNA follows: TGTGCCACCAGTGAATCGGCTACCGGGGAGCTGTTTTTT. It is translated as CATSESATGELFF.

This sequence joins TRBV2 and TRBJ2-5; D might be TRBD1 or TRBD2, each matching 6 bases. Germline CDR1 reads SNHLY; CDR2 reads FYNNEI. The CDR3 consists of 13 residues. The V end was cut by 4 bases, the J end by 4 bases, with 10 bases between. The CDR3 here is CASSAGGGETQYF. The CDR3 bases are TGTGCCAGCAGTGCTGGAGGGGGAGAGACCCAGTACTTC.

The genes are TRBV28 and TRBJ2-7; 13 nucleotides align to TRBD2. Germline V CDR1 and CDR2: MDHEN, SYDVKM. The CDR3 runs 14 residues. Trimming cost V 7 bases and J 5 bases; bases outside gene matches: 5. The CDR3 loop reads CASTRGLAGDEQYF. The CDR3 region has the DNA TGTGCCAGCACCCGAGGACTAGCGGGAGACGAGCAGTACTTC.

This rearrangement joins TRBV19 to TRBJ2-1; no firm D call. The CDR3 length is 14 residues. Trimming took 1 base from V and 6 from J, leaving 10 bases between them. Germline V gives CDR1 LNHDA, CDR2 SQIVND (reference sequence). The CDR3 DNA is TGTGCCAGTAGTATAGGGAGTCAGTTCAATGAGCAGTTCTTC. It is translated as CASSIGSQFNEQFF. Looking up the rest from reference TRBV19 and TRBJ2-1 gives the full variable domain: DGGITQSPKYLFRKEGQNVTLSCEQNLNHDAMYWYRQDPGQGLRLIYYSQIVNDFQKGDIAEGYSVSREKKESFPLTVTSAQKNPTAFYLCASSIGSQFNEQFFGPGTRLTVL.

This clone was seen a few times. The V gene is TRBV9, the J gene TRBJ1-6; 10 nucleotides line up with TRBD1. V shed 0 bases and J 9 bases; nucleotides not matched to a gene: 6. The germline gives CDR1 SGDLS, CDR2 YYNGEE. CDR3 length: 16 residues. The DNA for the CDR3 is TGTGCCAGCAGCGTAGAAGGGACAGGGGTTCGTTCACCCCTCCACTTT. Amino acid sequence: CASSVEGTGVRSPLHF.

The rearrangement joins TRBV5-6 to TRBJ1-2; TRBD1 agrees at 9 bases. Trimming at V came to 4 bases and at J to 2 bases, leaving 9 bases not matched to a gene. Germline-derived CDR1 and CDR2 are SGHDT and YYEEEE. The length of the CDR3 is 16 residues. As DNA, the CDR3 is TGTGCCAGCAGCGAAGGGACAGGGCATCTGAACTATGGCTACACCTTC. Translated, it gives CASSEGTGHLNYGYTF.

The V and J genes are TRBV30 and TRBJ2-1, with 7 bases identical to TRBD1. The CDR3 has 14 residues. The junction had 5 bases not matched to a gene; V was cut back by 4 bases and J by 2 bases. CDR1 is GTSNPN and CDR2 is SVGIG in the germline V gene (reference sequence). This CDR3 is CAWTPGQPYNEQFF. The CDR3 coding sequence is TGTGCCTGGACGCCGGGACAGCCCTACAATGAGCAGTTCTTC.

The chain employs TRBV6-5 and TRBJ1-1; weak D call: TRBD1 (6 bases). The ends were cut back, 6 bases at V and 4 bases at J, with 15 bases in the middle. This CDR3 comprises 14 residues. Germline V gives CDR1 MNHEY, CDR2 SVGAGI. The CDR3 bases are TGTGCCAGCAGGTGGGGGGCCGCTAGCACTGAAGCTTTCTTT. Translation gives CASRWGAASTEAFF.

This clone is a singleton in its sample. This chain connects TRBV29-1 to TRBJ2-7; D not certain. The ends were cut back, 1 base at V and 1 base at J, with 5 bases in the middle. This CDR3 has 12 amino acids. Germline CDR1 is SQVTM and CDR2 is ANQGSEA. The chain's CDR3 is CSVEGKSYEQYF. In DNA form, the CDR3 reads TGCAGCGTTGAAGGCAAGTCCTACGAGCAGTACTTC.

The V gene is TRBV11-2, the J gene TRBJ2-7; weak D call: TRBD1 (6 bases). V was shortened by 3 bases and J by 3 bases, with 15 bases between the two germline ends. The CDR3 is 15 amino acids. Germline CDR1 SGHAT, CDR2 FQNNGV. The CDR3 protein is CASSLPRGGIYEQYF. The CDR3 DNA reads as TGTGCCAGCAGCTTGCCGCGAGGGGGTATCTACGAGCAGTACTTC.

J is TRBJ1-1 and V is TRBV27; unclear D gene. Germline CDR1 MNHEY, CDR2 SMNVEV (reference sequence). This CDR3 region has 13 residues. V shed 3 bases and J shed 2 bases, with 7 bases lying between them. Here the CDR3 reads CASSLSDNTEAFF. DNA for the CDR3: TGTGCCAGCAGTTTGAGCGATAACACTGAAGCTTTCTTT.

The chain is built from TRBV27 and TRBJ1-5; 7 bases match TRBD1. CDR1 MNHEY and CDR2 SMNVEV come from the germline V gene (reference sequence). V shed 4 bases and J 0 bases; nucleotides not matched to a gene: 6. The CDR3 has 16 amino acids. The CDR3 DNA sequence: TGTGCCAGCAGTTCAGGGGGACAGTATAGCAATCAGCCCCAGCATTTT. It encodes CASSSGGQYSNQPQHF.

The chain uses TRBV7-8 and TRBJ2-1; 11 bases agree with TRBD2. After removal of 7 bases from V and 8 bases from J, the junction contained 16 bases not matched to a gene. From germline, CDR1 is SGHVS and CDR2 FQNEAQ. The CDR3 is 17 amino acids. The CDR3 loop reads CASTRRVSGRAVDEQFF. Written as DNA, the CDR3 is TGTGCCAGCACCCGACGGGTTAGCGGGAGGGCCGTGGATGAGCAGTTCTTC.

This clone occurred a few times. The CDR3 region is CASSLATQGSNQPQHF. CDR3 nucleotides: TGTGCCAGCAGCTTAGCGACACAGGGTAGCAATCAGCCCCAGCATTTT. This sequence joins TRBV7-9 and TRBJ1-5; maybe TRBD1 (6 bases). The CDR3 spans 16 residues. CDR1 is SEHNR, CDR2 FQNEAQ, per germline (reference sequence). Between the trimmed V and J ends, which lost 0 bases and 0 bases, there was a span of 9 bases.

The chain joins TRBV5-1 to TRBJ2-5, with TRBD2 matching over 13 bases. Germline CDR1 and CDR2: SGHRS and YFSETQ. V lost 4 bases, J lost 5 bases, and 5 bases stayed unmatched. The CDR3 totals 15 residues. CDR3 region: CASSGGLAGSETQYF. CDR3 DNA: TGCGCCAGCAGCGGGGGACTAGCGGGGAGTGAGACCCAGTACTTC.

The rearrangement links TRBV2 to TRBJ2-2, with 10 bases that match TRBD1. The junction had 3 bases not matched to a gene; V was cut back by 10 bases and J by 4 bases. This CDR3 region has 13 residues. Germline V gene lookup returns CDR1 SNHLY and CDR2 FYNNEI. DNA of the CDR3: TGTGCCACCCGACAGGGGGCCACCGGGGAGCTGTTTTTT. Translating it yields CATRQGATGELFF.

This rearrangement joins TRBV28 to TRBJ2-1; D is ambiguous. Germline loops: CDR1 MDHEN, CDR2 SYDVKM. CDR3 length: 15 residues. Trimming stripped 2 bases from V and 10 bases from J, with 18 bases between. CDR3 sequence reads: CASSLKAPQGWEQFF. The DNA for the CDR3 is TGTGCCAGCAGTTTAAAAGCCCCCCAAGGTTGGGAGCAGTTCTTC. Full variable domain (outside the CDR3, taken from reference TRBV28 and TRBJ2-1): DVKVTQSSRYLVKRTGEKVFLECVQDMDHENMFWYRQDPGLGLRLIYFSYDVKMKEKGDIPEGYSVSREKKERFSLILESASTNQTSMYLCASSLKAPQGWEQFFGPGTRLTVL.